This TCR beta chain emerged from a study of neurological immune-mediated disorders (dated by TCRdb to about 2019). As for the study more broadly: Peripheral blood TCR-beta repertoires from patients with HTLV-I-associated myelopathy (HAM/TSP), patients with multiple sclerosis, and healthy controls were compared in the study using UMI-based sequencing. Alongside PBMC samples, the set of 80 to 130 TCR-beta libraries contained longitudinal samples, technical triplicates, and paired CD4+ and CD8+ T-cell subsets that had been sorted. The cohort was made up of 68 subjects, consisting of some 14 HAM/TSP patients, about 35 multiple sclerosis patients and 20 healthy controls. Beyond this particular receptor, the publication reports: TCR clonal expansion was highest in HAM/TSP patients and lowest in MS patients, with MS patients falling below even healthy controls. Across subjects, expanded clones never shared an identical CDR3 amino acid sequence, which suggests that the TCR-beta repertoires in every group were private.

Blood bank volunteers in Maryland, USA served as the healthy controls. Sorted-subset TCR libraries were prepared from around 1 million sorted CD4+ or CD8+ T cells. Peripheral blood was subjected to Ficoll-Hypaque density gradient centrifugation to isolate PBMCs, which were then cryopreserved in liquid nitrogen. Paired sorted CD4+ and CD8+ subsets came from healthy controls, HAM/TSP patients and MS patients. To synthesize cDNA, template-switch 5'RACE was performed with a primer carrying a 10-nucleotide random unique molecular identifier so that each TCR transcript was tagged. Every sequencing run covered 15-18 subjects and yielded more than 170 million TCR-beta sequences. The RNeasy kit was used to extract total RNA. TCR-beta VDJ regions were amplified with primers for the TCR constant region and the 5'RACE anchor, using the KAPA Real-time Library Amplification kit. A first PCR added sample indexes and Illumina adaptors, and a second PCR then raised library yield. After Ampure bead purification, the TCR product of roughly 650 bp was size-selected on a 2% E-gel SizeSelection system. Library quality was checked on a Bioanalyzer, concentration was measured with Qubit, and libraries were quantified with the Kapa Library Quantification kit before pooling. An Illumina HiSeq 2500 was used to sequence the libraries paired-end at 2 x 150 bp. To increase sequence diversity, 25-30% phiX was spiked into each library pool. The paper's data handling went like this. Quality-filtered reads were processed with the UMI-based MiGEC pipeline, and over 90% of raw TCR sequences were removed by the MiGEC pipeline during error correction. IMGT germline references were used for alignment of VDJ genes, and clonotypes were defined by a unique CDR3 amino acid sequence together with V-J genes. Clonal expansion, Shannon diversity and CDR3 relatedness (CalcPairwiseDistances, ClusterSamples) were evaluated with VDJtools, and phylogenetic trees were built with CLCbio workbench. A clone was classed as expanded if it had 8 or more unique UMIs, a cutoff based on coefficient-of-variation modelling across technical triplicates. TCRdb reanalyzed the raw reads on its own, using fastp at Q25 for trimming and MiXCR for clone calling, and kept in-frame beta chains. A single entry per CDR3 protein holds the most common genes and DNA from its merged rows. The V and J calls here are based on TCRdb, not the publication. The sample data list around 29,000 distinct CDR3 sequences, and approximately 5.4% of these were observed just once. The ten largest clones capture over 2% of the sample.

The junction shows trimming of 5 bases on V and 5 bases on J, plus 12 bases between the germline ends. From a lookup of the germline V gene, CDR1 and CDR2 are KGHSH and LQKENI. From the cysteine up to the phenylalanine, the CDR3 has a length of 14 residues. The only DNA kept is the CDR3, 42 bases in frame from the first base. This clonotype was detected many times. What antigen it recognizes has not been identified. No base quality values were provided; no much bigger clone lies one nucleotide off. The source material was CD4+ T cells from blood. This TCR was recovered from a woman in her forties or fifties in good health. This receptor chain uses TRBV18 and TRBJ1-4; there is no confident call for the D gene. CDR3 loop: CASSSDGVNEKLFF. The sequence in DNA is TGTGCCAGCTCATCGGACGGTGTAAATGAAAAACTGTTTTTT. The CDR3 plus the reference TRBV18 and TRBJ1-4 genes for the other parts give the full variable domain: NAGVMQNPRHLVRRRGQEARLRCSPMKGHSHVYWYRQLPEEGLKFMVYLQKENIIDESGMPKERFSAEFPKEGPSILRIQQVVRGDSAAYFCASSSDGVNEKLFFGSGTQLSVL.